Given below is one T cell receptor (beta chain) in context. The data were taken from a study of blood T cell repertoires in COVID-19. Germline CDR1 is SGHNT and CDR2 is YYREEE (reference sequence). The CDR3 is made up of 17 amino acids. Trimming at V came to 5 bases and at J to 0 bases, leaving 10 bases not matched to a gene. Here immunoSEQ multiplex PCR was the method, and the copy in TCRdb shows in-frame clones only, minus some. The table includes about 100,000 clones, almost 80% detected once. The receptor was isolated from a woman between 65 and 79 years old with acute or convalescent COVID-19. V usage is TRBV5-4 and J usage is TRBJ2-2; 7 bases are a match to TRBD1. The sequencing sample was made of peripheral blood. The CDR3 bases are TGTGCCAGCAGTCTGTACGAGACAGGGTCGAACACCGGGGAGCTGTTTTTT. This translates into CASSLYETGSNTGELFF.